This TCR beta chain came from a study of blood T cell repertoires in COVID-19. Overall study context: The United States, Italy and Spain supplied acute and convalescent COVID-19 samples. T cells, B-cell-depleted T cells, or PBMCs provided the cDNA or gDNA that served as material.

The CDR3 loop spans 14 amino acids. Germline values: CDR1 MRHNA, CDR2 SNTAGT. With 4 bases removed from V and 3 bases from J, the gap between germline ends came to 12 bases. Per the authors' pipeline: Reference gene primer amplification gave estimated nucleated cell counts. Some clones are missing from TCRdb's copy, which holds only in-frame ones; the method was immunoSEQ multiplex PCR. V, J and clone size are those of that table, while D and trimming were read from the DNA. The sample contains approximately 240,000 clones, roughly 80% of which appear only once. The TCR was taken from a woman aged 55-75 years with acute or convalescent COVID-19. The V gene is TRBV6-4, the J gene TRBJ1-1; tentatively, D is TRBD1 (5 bases). The sequenced sample was peripheral blood. The CDR3 region is CASSVRAGYTEAFF. For the CDR3, the DNA is TGTGCCAGCAGTGTTCGGGCAGGGTACACTGAAGCTTTCTTT.